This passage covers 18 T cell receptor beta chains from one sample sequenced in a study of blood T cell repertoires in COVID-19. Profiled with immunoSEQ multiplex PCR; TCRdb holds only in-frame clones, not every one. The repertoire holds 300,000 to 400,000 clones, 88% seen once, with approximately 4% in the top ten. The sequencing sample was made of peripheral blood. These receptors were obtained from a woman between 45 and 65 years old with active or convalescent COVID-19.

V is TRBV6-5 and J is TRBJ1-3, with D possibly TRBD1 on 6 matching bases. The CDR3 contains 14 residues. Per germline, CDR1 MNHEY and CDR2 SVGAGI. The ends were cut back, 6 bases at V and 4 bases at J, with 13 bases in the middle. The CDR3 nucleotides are TGTGCCAGCAGACGCGGACAGCTCGGAAACACCATATATTTT. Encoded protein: CASRRGQLGNTIYF.

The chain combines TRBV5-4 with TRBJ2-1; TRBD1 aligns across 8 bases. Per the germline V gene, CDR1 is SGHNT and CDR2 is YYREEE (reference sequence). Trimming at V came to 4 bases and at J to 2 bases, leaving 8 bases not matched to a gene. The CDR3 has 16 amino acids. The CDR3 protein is CASSPRTGRPYNEQFF. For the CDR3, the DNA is TGTGCCAGCAGCCCCCGGACAGGGAGGCCCTACAATGAGCAGTTCTTC. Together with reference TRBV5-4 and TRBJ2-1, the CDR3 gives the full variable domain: ETGVTQSPTHLIKTRGQQVTLRCSSQSGHNTVSWYQQALGQGPQFIFQYYREEENGRGNFPPRFSGLQFPNYSSELNVNALELDDSALYLCASSPRTGRPYNEQFFGPGTRLTVL.

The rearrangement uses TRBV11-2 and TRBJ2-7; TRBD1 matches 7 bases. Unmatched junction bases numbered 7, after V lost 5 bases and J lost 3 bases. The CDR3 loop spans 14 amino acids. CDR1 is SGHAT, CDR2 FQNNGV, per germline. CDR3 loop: CASSPGTAFYEQYF. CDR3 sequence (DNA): TGTGCCAGCAGCCCCGGGACAGCCTTCTACGAGCAGTACTTC.

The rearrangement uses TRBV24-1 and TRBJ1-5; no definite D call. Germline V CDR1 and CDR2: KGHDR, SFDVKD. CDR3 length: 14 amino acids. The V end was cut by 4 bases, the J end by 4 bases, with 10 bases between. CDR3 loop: CATSDPTSNQPQHF. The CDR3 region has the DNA TGTGCCACCAGTGACCCCACAAGTAATCAGCCCCAGCATTTT.

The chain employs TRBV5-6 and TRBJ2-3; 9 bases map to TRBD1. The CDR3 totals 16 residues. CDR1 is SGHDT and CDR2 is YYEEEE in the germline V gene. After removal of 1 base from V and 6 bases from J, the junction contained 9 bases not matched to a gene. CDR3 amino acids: CASSLPGQGQGDTQYF. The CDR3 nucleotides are TGTGCCAGCAGCTTGCCGGGACAGGGCCAGGGGGATACGCAGTATTTT.

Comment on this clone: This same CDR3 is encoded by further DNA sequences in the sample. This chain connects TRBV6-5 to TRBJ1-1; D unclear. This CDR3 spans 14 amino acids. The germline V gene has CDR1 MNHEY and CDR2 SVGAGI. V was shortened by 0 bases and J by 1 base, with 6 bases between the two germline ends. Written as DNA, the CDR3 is TGTGCCAGCAGTTACTCGAGAGGGAACACTGAAGCTTTCTTT. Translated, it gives CASSYSRGNTEAFF.

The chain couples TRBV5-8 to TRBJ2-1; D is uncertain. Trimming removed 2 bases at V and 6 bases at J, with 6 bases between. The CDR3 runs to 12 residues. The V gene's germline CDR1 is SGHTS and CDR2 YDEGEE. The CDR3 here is CASSLISNEQFF. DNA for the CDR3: TGTGCCAGCAGCTTAATCAGCAATGAGCAGTTCTTC. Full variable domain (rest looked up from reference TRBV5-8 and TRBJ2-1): EAGVTQSPTHLIKTRGQQATLRCSPISGHTSVYWYQQALGLGLQFLLWYDEGEERNRGNFPPRFSGRQFPNYSSELNVNALELEDSALYLCASSLISNEQFFGPGTRLTVL.

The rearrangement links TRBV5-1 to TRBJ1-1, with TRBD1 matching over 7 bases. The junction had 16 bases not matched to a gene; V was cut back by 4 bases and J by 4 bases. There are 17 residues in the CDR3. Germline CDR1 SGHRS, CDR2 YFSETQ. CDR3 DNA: TGCGCCAGCAGCCTGCAAGCCTTGACAGGGAGAGGCACTGAAGCTTTCTTT. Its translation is CASSLQALTGRGTEAFF. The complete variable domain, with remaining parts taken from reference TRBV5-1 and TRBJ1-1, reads KAGVTQTPRYLIKTRGQQVTLSCSPISGHRSVSWYQQTPGQGLQFLFEYFSETQRNKGNFPGRFSGRQFSNSRSEMNVSTLELGDSALYLCASSLQALTGRGTEAFFGQGTRLTVV.

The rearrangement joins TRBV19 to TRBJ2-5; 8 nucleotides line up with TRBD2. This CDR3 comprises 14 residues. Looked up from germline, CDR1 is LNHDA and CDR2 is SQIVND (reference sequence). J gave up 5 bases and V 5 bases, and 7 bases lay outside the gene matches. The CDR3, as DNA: TGTGCCAGTAGTCCGGGACTAGTATTGGAGACCCAGTACTTC. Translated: CASSPGLVLETQYF.

The DNA for the CDR3 is TGTGCCAGCAGTGCGTCTCGTACTGAAGCTTTCTTT. This gives the protein CASSASRTEAFF. The chain has TRBV28 and TRBJ1-1; no definite D call. Germline CDR1 MDHEN, CDR2 SYDVKM. The CDR3 has 12 amino acids. V was pared by 5 bases and J by 5 bases, with 9 bases between.

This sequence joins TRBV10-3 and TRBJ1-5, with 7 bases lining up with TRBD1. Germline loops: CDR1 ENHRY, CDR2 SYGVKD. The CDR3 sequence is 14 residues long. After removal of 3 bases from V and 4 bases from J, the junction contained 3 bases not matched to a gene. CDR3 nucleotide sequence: TGTGCCATCAGTGAACAGACAGGGAATCAGCCCCAGCATTTT. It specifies CAISEQTGNQPQHF.

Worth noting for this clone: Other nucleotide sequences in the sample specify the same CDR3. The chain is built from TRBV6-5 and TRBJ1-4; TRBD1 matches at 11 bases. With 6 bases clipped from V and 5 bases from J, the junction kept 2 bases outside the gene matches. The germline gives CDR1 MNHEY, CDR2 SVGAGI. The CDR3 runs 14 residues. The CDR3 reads CASRRDRGNEKLFF. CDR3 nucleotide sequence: TGTGCCAGCAGAAGGGACAGGGGGAATGAAAAACTGTTTTTT.

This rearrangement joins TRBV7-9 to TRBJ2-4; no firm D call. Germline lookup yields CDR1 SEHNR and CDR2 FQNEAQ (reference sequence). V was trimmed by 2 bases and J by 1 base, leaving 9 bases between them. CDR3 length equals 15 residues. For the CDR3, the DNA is TGTGCCAGCAGCTTAACGGCAGGCGCCAAAAACATTCAGTACTTC. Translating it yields CASSLTAGAKNIQYF.

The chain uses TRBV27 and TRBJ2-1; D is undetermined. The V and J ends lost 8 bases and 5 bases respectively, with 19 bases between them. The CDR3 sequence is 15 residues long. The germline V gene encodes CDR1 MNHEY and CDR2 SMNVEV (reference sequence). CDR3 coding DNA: TGTGCCAGCGCCGTGTTGAGAGAGATGGACAATGAGCAGTTCTTC. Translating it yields CASAVLREMDNEQFF.

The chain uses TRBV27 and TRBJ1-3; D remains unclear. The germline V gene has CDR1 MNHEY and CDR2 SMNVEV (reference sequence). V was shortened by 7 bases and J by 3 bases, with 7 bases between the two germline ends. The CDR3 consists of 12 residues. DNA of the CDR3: TGTGCCAGCACCACTAATGGAAACACCATATATTTT. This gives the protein CASTTNGNTIYF.

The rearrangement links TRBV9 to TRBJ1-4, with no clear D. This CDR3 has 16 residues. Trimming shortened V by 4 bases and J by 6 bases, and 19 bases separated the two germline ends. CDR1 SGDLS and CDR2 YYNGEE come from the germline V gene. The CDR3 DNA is TGTGCCAGCAGCCCGAACATTGGAGTAGCAGATGAAAAACTGTTTTTT. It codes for CASSPNIGVADEKLFF.

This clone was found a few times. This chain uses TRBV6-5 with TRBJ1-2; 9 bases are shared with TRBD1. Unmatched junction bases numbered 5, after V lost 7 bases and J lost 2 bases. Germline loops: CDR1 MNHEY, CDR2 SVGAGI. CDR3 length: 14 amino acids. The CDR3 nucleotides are TGTGCCAGCACTAAGACAGGGGGGAACTATGGCTACACCTTC. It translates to CASTKTGGNYGYTF.

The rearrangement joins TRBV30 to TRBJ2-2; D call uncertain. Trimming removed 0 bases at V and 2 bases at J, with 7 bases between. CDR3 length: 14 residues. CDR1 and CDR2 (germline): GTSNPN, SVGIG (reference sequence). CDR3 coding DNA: TGTGCCTGGAGTGTAACTGGTAACACCGGGGAGCTGTTTTTT. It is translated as CAWSVTGNTGELFF.